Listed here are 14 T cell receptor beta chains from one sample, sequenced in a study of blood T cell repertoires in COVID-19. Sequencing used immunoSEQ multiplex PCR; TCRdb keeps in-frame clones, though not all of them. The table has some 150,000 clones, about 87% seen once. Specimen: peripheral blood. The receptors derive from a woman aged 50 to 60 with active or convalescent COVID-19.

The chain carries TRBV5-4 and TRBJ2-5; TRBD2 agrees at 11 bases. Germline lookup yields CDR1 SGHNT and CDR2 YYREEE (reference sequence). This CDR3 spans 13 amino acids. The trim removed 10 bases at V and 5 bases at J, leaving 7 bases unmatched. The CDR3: CAGRLAGSETQYF. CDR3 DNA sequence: TGTGCCGGACGACTAGCGGGGTCGGAGACCCAGTACTTC.

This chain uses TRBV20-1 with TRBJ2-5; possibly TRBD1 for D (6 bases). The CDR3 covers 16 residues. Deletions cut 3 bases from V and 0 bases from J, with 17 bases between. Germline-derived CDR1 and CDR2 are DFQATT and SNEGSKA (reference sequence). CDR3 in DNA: TGCAGTGCTAGTTACGGGACAAATTGGTACCAAGAGACCCAGTACTTC. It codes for CSASYGTNWYQETQYF.

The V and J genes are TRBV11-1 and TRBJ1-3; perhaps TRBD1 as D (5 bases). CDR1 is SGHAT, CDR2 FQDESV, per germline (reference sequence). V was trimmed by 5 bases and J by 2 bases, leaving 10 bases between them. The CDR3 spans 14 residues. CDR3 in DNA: TGTGCCAGCAGCCAGGGACTTCCTGGAAACACCATATATTTT. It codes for CASSQGLPGNTIYF.

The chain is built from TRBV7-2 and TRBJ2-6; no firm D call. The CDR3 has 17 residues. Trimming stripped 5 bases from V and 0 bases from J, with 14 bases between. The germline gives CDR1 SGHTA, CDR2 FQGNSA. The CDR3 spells CASSHYPSPSGANVLTF. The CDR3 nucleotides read TGTGCCAGCAGCCACTATCCCAGTCCCTCTGGGGCCAACGTCCTGACTTTC.

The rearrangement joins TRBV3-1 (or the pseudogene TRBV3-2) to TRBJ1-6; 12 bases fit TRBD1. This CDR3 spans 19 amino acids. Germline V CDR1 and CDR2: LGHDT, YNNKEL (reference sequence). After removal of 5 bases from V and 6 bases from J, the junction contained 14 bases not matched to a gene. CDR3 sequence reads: CASSSRDRGRGGSNSPLHF. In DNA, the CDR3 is TGTGCCAGCAGCTCCCGGGACAGGGGGCGGGGAGGGTCTAATTCACCCCTCCACTTT.

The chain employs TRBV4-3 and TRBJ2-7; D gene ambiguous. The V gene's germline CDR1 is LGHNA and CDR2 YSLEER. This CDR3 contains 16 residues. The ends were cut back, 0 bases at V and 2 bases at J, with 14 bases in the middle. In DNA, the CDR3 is TGCGCCAGCAGCCAAGATAGAGGTGGAGCCGCCTACGAGCAGTACTTC. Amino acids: CASSQDRGGAAYEQYF.

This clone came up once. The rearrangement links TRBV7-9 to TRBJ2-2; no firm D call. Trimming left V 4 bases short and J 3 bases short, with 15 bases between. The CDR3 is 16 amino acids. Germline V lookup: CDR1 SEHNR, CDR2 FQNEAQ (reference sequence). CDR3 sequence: CASSSLPPEDTGELFF. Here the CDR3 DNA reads TGTGCCAGCAGCTCATTACCCCCAGAGGACACCGGGGAGCTGTTTTTT.

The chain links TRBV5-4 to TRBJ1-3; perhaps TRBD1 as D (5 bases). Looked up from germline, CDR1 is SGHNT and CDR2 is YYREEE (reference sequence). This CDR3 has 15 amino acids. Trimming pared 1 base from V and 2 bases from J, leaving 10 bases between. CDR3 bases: TGTGCCAGCAGCTTGCCGCCAGGGCCTGGAAACACCATATATTTT. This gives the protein CASSLPPGPGNTIYF.

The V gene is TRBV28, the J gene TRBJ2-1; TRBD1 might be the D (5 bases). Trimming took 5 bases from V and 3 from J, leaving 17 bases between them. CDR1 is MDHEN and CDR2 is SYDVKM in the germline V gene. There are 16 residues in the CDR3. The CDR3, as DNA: TGTGCCAGCAGTATACAGGTGCGAAGGTTCTACAATGAGCAGTTCTTC. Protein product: CASSIQVRRFYNEQFF.

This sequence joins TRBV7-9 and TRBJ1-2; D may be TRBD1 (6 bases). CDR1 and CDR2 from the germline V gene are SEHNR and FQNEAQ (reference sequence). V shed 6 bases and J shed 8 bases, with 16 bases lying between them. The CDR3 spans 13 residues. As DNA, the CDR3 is TGTGCCAGCAGTGCAAGTACAGGGCGCGGCTACACCTTC. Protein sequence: CASSASTGRGYTF.

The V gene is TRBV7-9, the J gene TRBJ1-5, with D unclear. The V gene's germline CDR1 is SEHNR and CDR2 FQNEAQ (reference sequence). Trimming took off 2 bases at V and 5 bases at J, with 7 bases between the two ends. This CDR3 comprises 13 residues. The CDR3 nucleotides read TGTGCCAGCAGCTTAAAAGGAGATCAGCCCCAGCATTTT. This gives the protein CASSLKGDQPQHF.

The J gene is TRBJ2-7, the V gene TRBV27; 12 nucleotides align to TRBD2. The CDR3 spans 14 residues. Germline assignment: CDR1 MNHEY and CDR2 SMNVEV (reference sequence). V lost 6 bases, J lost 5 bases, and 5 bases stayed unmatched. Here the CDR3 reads CASRTSGSSHEQYF. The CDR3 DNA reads TGTGCCAGCAGGACTAGCGGGAGTAGCCACGAGCAGTACTTC.

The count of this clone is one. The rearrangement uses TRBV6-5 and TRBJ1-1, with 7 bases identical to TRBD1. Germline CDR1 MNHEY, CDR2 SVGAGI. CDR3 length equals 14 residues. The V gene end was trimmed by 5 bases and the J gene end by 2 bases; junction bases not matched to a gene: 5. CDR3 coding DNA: TGTGCCAGCAGTCCATGGGACAGAAACACTGAAGCTTTCTTT. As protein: CASSPWDRNTEAFF.

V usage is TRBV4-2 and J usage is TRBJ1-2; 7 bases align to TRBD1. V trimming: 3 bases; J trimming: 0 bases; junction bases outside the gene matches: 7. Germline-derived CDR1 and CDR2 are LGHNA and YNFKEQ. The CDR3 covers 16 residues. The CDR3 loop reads CASSQPDRAANYGYTF. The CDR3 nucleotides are TGTGCCAGCAGCCAGCCAGACAGGGCCGCTAACTATGGCTACACCTTC.